This TCR beta chain was sequenced in a study of T-cell reconstitution after alpha-beta-depleted transplantation in children (dated by TCRdb to 2016 to 2017). Describing the broader study: T-cell immune reconstitution after TCRalphabeta/CD19-depleted allogeneic hematopoietic cell transplantation in children was quantitatively tracked in the study by means of TCR repertoire profiling.

In the paper's terms, the treatment or condition label means: allogeneic hematopoietic cell transplantation with graft depleted of TCRalphabeta T cells and CD19 B cells. The children who served as transplant recipients had been given grafts of TCRalphabeta/CD19-depleted allogeneic hematopoietic cells. Receptors were amplified or captured by PCR. The reads were generated on an Illumina HiSeq 2500. TCR library preparation used molecular barcoding, with unique molecular identifiers applied to normalize quantification of the TCRbeta repertoire. TCRdb itself trimmed the public reads at Q25 with fastp, ran MiXCR and retained productive beta chains. Rows matching on CDR3 protein sequence are summarized as one entry with the most common DNA and genes. The sample table holds approximately 79,000 distinct CDR3 sequences, of which roughly 20% were seen once. Of the sample, about 51% falls within the top ten clones.

Findings and caveats that apply to the study as a whole: The apparently early recovery of alphabetaT-cell counts about two months after transplant reportedly depended on only several hundred rapidly expanded clones that came from non-depleted graft cells. In some patients, the high TCRbeta diversity seen at day 60 was put down to recipient T cells and intrathymic progenitors that had survived conditioning. The frequencies of hyperexpanded clones fell over the following months, and after one year, T-cell counts and TCRbeta diversity were mostly attributed to newly produced T cells.

Counted from cysteine to phenylalanine, this CDR3 has 20 amino acids. Left in the record is the CDR3 DNA by itself, 60 bases read in frame from the first base. Per the germline V gene (reference sequence), LNHNV is the CDR1 and YYDKDF is the CDR2. Ends trimmed: V by 0 bases, J by 2 bases; bases unmatched to a gene: 16. This clonotype was detected a few times. Its specific antigen is unknown. No base quality information exists; no much larger clone differs at one position. The starting material was PBMCs, mostly from graft donor cells, obtained 360 days after TCRalphabeta/CD19-depleted stem cell transplant. The source is a male patient aged 2 to 9 who had a stem cell transplant for acute lymphoblastic leukemia, so the T cells may come from the graft donor. The chain joins TRBV15 to TRBJ2-3; 8 junctional bases match TRBD1. The CDR3 loop reads CATSRDRVQGGLGDTDTQYF. The DNA reads as follows: TGTGCCACCAGCAGAGATCGGGTACAGGGGGGCCTCGGAGACACAGATACGCAGTATTTT.